This T cell receptor (beta chain) was recorded in a study of CD8 T cells in Susac syndrome. Reverse transcription of roughly 0.5 to 1 ug RNA was carried out with random hexamers. TCRdb analysed the immunoSEQ multiplex PCR reads with MiXCR anew, one entry per CDR3 protein. The sample shows some 150,000 distinct CDR3 sequences, 85% to 95% of them seen only once. The study sequenced TCR beta in blood CD8+ and CD4+ T cells. Sequenced sample: CD8+ T cells from PBMCs. This TCR was recovered from a human donor with multiple sclerosis.

CDR3 bases: TGTGCCAGCACCCCGAACCAAAGGGCCGAGCAGTACTTC. Translating gives CASTPNQRAEQYF. The chain is built from TRBV25-1 and TRBJ2-7; no firm D call. The CDR3 is 13 residues long. Deletions cut 7 bases from V and 6 bases from J, with 16 bases between. The germline gives CDR1 MGHDK, CDR2 SYGVNS.